This T cell receptor (beta chain) came from a study of Graves' ophthalmopathy and Graves' hyperthyroidism. This clonotype was counted at least ten times. Per germline, CDR1 SGHTA and CDR2 FQGNSA. The J segment lost 4 bases and the V segment lost 5 bases, leaving 7 bases of the junction unmatched. This CDR3 comprises 15 residues. TCR beta CDR3 regions were amplified from RNA transcripts. First-round RT-PCR with HTBI primers preceded a second-round multiplex PCR. TCRdb recomputed calls from the multiplex PCR reads with MiXCR, one row per CDR3 protein. The sample lists about 380,000 distinct CDR3 sequences; approximately 15% were seen once.

This clonotype was sampled from a woman aged 18-29 years with stable Graves' hyperthyroidism. The sample taken for sequencing was peripheral blood. The chain recombines TRBV7-2 with TRBJ2-2, with 7 bases lining up with TRBD1. The DNA for the CDR3 is TGTGCCAGCAGCCGAGACAGGGTCGGCACCGGGGAGCTGTTTTTT. This encodes CASSRDRVGTGELFF.